This T cell receptor beta chain is from a study of OX40 agonist ivuxolimab in advanced cancers. For the study at large: Participants averaged approximately 61 years of age (range roughly 23 to 90) and were around 85% male.

On this clone itself: Its antigen is not identified.

This table comes from immunoSEQ multiplex PCR, and its TCRdb copy is limited to in-frame clones, with some not included. Among over 65,000 clones listed, 85% to 90% were seen once. Germline loops: CDR1 MNHNY, CDR2 SVGAGI (reference sequence). This CDR3 region has 14 residues. Germline trimming cut 8 bases from V and 1 base from J; bases unmatched to any gene: 7. The study's findings and limits: The study found that CD8+ T cells averaged more expanded clones than CD4+.

Prior autoimmune disease or systemic immunosuppression barred patients. This specimen was CD4+ or CD8+ T cells sorted from blood, taken in a trial of the OX40 agonist ivuxolimab. The TCR originated in an adult with an advanced solid tumor such as melanoma, head and neck, liver or kidney cancer. The V gene is TRBV6-6, the J gene TRBJ1-2, with 7 bases matching TRBD1. The CDR3 coding sequence is TGTGCCAGCGAGGGACAGTTTTTTAACTATGGCTACACCTTC. This translates into CASEGQFFNYGYTF.